Below are 16 T cell receptor beta chains sequenced from a single sample in a study of sequential checkpoint blockade in melanoma. Using immunoSEQ multiplex PCR, the repertoire was profiled, and TCRdb retains in-frame clones only, with some absent. The sample lists around 16,000 clones; 85% to 95% were seen once. Specified treatment: randomized to nivolumab then ipilimumab (arm A) or the reverse (arm B). The specimen comprised CD8+ T cells sorted from blood (inferred from file names), sampled from a patient given nivolumab and ipilimumab in sequence. These receptors were obtained from a human donor with melanoma.

This sequence joins TRBV5-5 and TRBJ1-4, with a weak D call TRBD1 (5 bases). V gave up 4 bases and J gave up 5 bases, with 15 bases separating them. CDR1 and CDR2 from the germline V gene are SGHKS and YYEKEE (reference sequence). The CDR3 extends over 15 amino acids. In DNA form, the CDR3 reads TGTGCCAGCAGCCCGCCGGGGGGGTCAAATGAAAAACTGTTTTTT. Protein product: CASSPPGGSNEKLFF.

The rearrangement joins TRBV27 to TRBJ2-7; 7 bases fit TRBD1. Germline-derived CDR1 and CDR2 are MNHEY and SMNVEV (reference sequence). The J segment lost 3 bases and the V segment lost 2 bases, leaving 4 bases of the junction unmatched. The CDR3 spans 14 residues. DNA of the CDR3: TGTGCCAGCAGTTTAAGGGGACAGTTCTACGAGCAGTACTTC. Translation: CASSLRGQFYEQYF.

The V gene is TRBV7-2, the J gene TRBJ2-5; TRBD1 matches 7 bases. The J call is in doubt because the DNA end fits TRBJ2-7 better. CDR3 length: 16 amino acids. Germline CDR1 reads SGHTA; CDR2 reads FQGNSA. The DNA of the CDR3 is TGTGCCAGCAGCTCAGCTAATCCGGGACAGTCCTACGAGCAGTACTTC. Translating it yields CASSSANPGQSYEQYF.

This chain uses TRBV9 with TRBJ2-7; 7 bases agree with TRBD1. The CDR3 extends over 14 amino acids. J was trimmed by 3 bases and V by 4 bases; bases with no gene match: 7. CDR1 SGDLS and CDR2 YYNGEE come from the germline V gene. The CDR3: CASSSPGTDYEQYF. The CDR3 region has the DNA TGTGCCAGCAGCAGTCCCGGGACAGACTACGAGCAGTACTTC.

The chain uses TRBV6-1 and TRBJ2-7, with unresolved D. From germline, CDR1 is MNHNS and CDR2 SASEGT. V lost 6 bases to trimming and J lost 2 bases, with 14 bases between them. This CDR3 is 14 amino acids long. The CDR3 spells CASSVMGPAYEQYV. DNA of the CDR3: TGTGCCAGCAGCGTAATGGGCCCTGCCTACGAGCAGTACGTC.

This clone was seen a single time. V and J are TRBV15 and TRBJ2-7; a possible D gene is TRBD1 (6 bases). Per germline, CDR1 LNHNV and CDR2 YYDKDF (reference sequence). This CDR3 contains 13 residues. Deletions cut 11 bases from V and 4 bases from J, with 18 bases between. Written as DNA, the CDR3 is TGTGCCGCTTCGGACAGACTTCGGTACGAGCAGTACTTC. It encodes CAASDRLRYEQYF.

This rearrangement joins TRBV5-6 to TRBJ1-1; a possible D gene is TRBD1 (6 bases). The CDR3 extends over 14 amino acids. Trimming pared 4 bases from V and 2 bases from J, leaving 12 bases between. In germline, CDR1 is SGHDT, CDR2 YYEEEE. The CDR3 is CASSPTGLNTEAFF. For the CDR3, the DNA is TGTGCCAGCAGCCCTACAGGGCTCAACACTGAAGCTTTCTTT.

The chain couples TRBV27 to TRBJ2-7; 8 bases align to TRBD1. The CDR3 is 14 amino acids. Trimming at V came to 6 bases and at J to 5 bases, leaving 9 bases not matched to a gene. Germline loops: CDR1 MNHEY, CDR2 SMNVEV (reference sequence). For the CDR3, the DNA is TGTGCCAGCAGCTCTGGACAGGGAACGAACGAGCAGTACGTC. Translating gives CASSSGQGTNEQYV.

The gene calls are TRBV6-5 and TRBJ2-7; maybe TRBD2 (6 bases). The germline V and J ends were trimmed by 8 bases and 3 bases, with 11 bases remaining between them. Looked up from germline, CDR1 is MNHEY and CDR2 is SVGAGI. This CDR3 contains 12 residues. The CDR3: CASGPGSYEQYV. As DNA, the CDR3 is TGTGCCAGCGGCCCCGGGAGCTACGAGCAGTACGTC.

CDR3 nucleotides: TGTGCCAGCAGTTTAGGACTAGCGGGAGCCTACGAGCAGTACTTC. It specifies CASSLGLAGAYEQYF. The V gene is TRBV27, the J gene TRBJ2-7, with 13 positions matching TRBD2. V shed 2 bases and J 2 bases; nucleotides not matched to a gene: 0. Germline V gene sequence: CDR1 MNHEY, CDR2 SMNVEV (reference sequence). The CDR3 covers 15 residues.

This clone was seen once. The chain is built from TRBV7-9 and TRBJ2-7; no clear D gene. Trimming took 10 bases from V and 3 from J, leaving 10 bases between them. The CDR3 sequence is 11 residues long. In germline, CDR1 is SEHNR, CDR2 FQNEAQ (reference sequence). DNA for the CDR3: TGTGCCACCGCAAGCGACTACGAGCAGTACTTC. This sequence encodes CATASDYEQYF.

The chain links TRBV30 to TRBJ1-5; D ambiguous. The CDR3 runs to 13 residues. Germline V CDR1 and CDR2: GTSNPN, SVGIG (reference sequence). Between the trimmed V and J ends, which lost 0 bases and 6 bases, there was a span of 9 bases. In DNA, the CDR3 is TGTGCCTGGAGTGTAAGGGAGCGTCAGCCCCAGCATTTT. Its translation is CAWSVRERQPQHF.

The chain combines TRBV19 with TRBJ1-5, with D possibly being TRBD1 (5 bases). Trimming left V 7 bases short and J 6 bases short, with 19 bases between. Germline V gene sequence: CDR1 LNHDA, CDR2 SQIVND (reference sequence). The CDR3 length is 15 residues. The CDR3 loop is CASKGGRDTGQPQHF. Here the CDR3 DNA reads TGTGCCAGTAAGGGAGGCAGGGATACGGGTCAGCCCCAGCATTTT. Full variable domain (rest looked up from reference TRBV19 and TRBJ1-5): DGGITQSPKYLFRKEGQNVTLSCEQNLNHDAMYWYRQDPGQGLRLIYYSQIVNDFQKGDIAEGYSVSREKKESFPLTVTSAQKNPTAFYLCASKGGRDTGQPQHFGDGTRLSIL.

The gene calls are TRBV27 and TRBJ1-2; D not certain. Germline V lookup: CDR1 MNHEY, CDR2 SMNVEV (reference sequence). The CDR3 spans 13 residues. V lost 3 bases to trimming and J lost 2 bases, with 7 bases between them. The CDR3 loop reads CASSLTENYGYTF. Here the CDR3 DNA reads TGTGCCAGCAGTTTGACGGAGAACTATGGCTACACCTTC.

The V and J genes are TRBV29-1 and TRBJ1-3; 8 bases are a match to TRBD1. The CDR3 extends over 14 amino acids. Germline CDR1 reads SQVTM; CDR2 reads ANQGSEA. With V trimmed by 5 bases and J by 3 bases, 6 bases remained unmatched. The CDR3 loop reads CSVTGQGFGNTIYF. In nucleotides, the CDR3 is TGCAGCGTTACCGGACAGGGCTTTGGAAACACCATATATTTT.

The V gene is TRBV27, the J gene TRBJ2-7; D is unresolved. The CDR3 length is 15 residues. The V gene's germline CDR1 is MNHEY and CDR2 SMNVEV (reference sequence). Trimming cost V 3 bases and J 2 bases, with 14 bases left between them. CDR3 protein: CASSFLVGGPYEQYF. The CDR3 DNA reads TGTGCCAGCAGTTTTCTCGTTGGCGGCCCCTACGAGCAGTACTTC.